This T cell receptor beta chain was sequenced for a study of blood T cell repertoires in COVID-19. Only in-frame clones appear in the TCRdb table, and some are missing; sequencing was by immunoSEQ multiplex PCR. This table holds roughly 320,000 clones, more than 75% found once. Germline V gene data show CDR1 as LGHNA and CDR2 as YSLEER. The CDR3 is made up of 15 amino acids. J lost 7 bases, V lost 0 bases, and 6 bases had no gene match. This receptor was taken from a man aged 65 to 85 with acute or convalescent COVID-19. Sample: peripheral blood. This chain joins TRBV4-3 and TRBJ2-1, with TRBD2 identical over 7 bases. The CDR3 DNA sequence: TGCGCCAGCAGCCAAGAGGGGGGGTATACTAATGAGCAGTTCTTC. Residues: CASSQEGGYTNEQFF.